This T cell receptor beta chain was found in a study of identifying expanded T cells in peripheral blood. Study-level points and caveats: Differentially abundant clones: about 1.1 between replicates, 16.4 at two to three weeks, under 25 at four.

Germline V CDR1 and CDR2: MDHEN, SYDVKM. The CDR3 runs to 13 residues. V was pared by 7 bases and J by 10 bases, with 4 bases of the junction left unmatched. As regards this clone: Its antigen is not identified.

The data were produced by immunoSEQ multiplex PCR, yet TCRdb's version contains in-frame clones alone and is incomplete. The repertoire has some 91,000 clones, around 88% of them found once; the top ten carry about 4%. The sequenced sample consisted of blood. This clonotype was sampled from a person aged 18-70 years in good health. The chain has TRBV28 and TRBJ1-6; 10 bases map to TRBD1. In DNA, the CDR3 is TGTGCCAGCATTGACAGGGGGCACTCACCCCTCCACTTT. It encodes CASIDRGHSPLHF.